The rows below give T cell receptor beta chains drawn from one sample of a study of blood T cell repertoires in COVID-19. Using immunoSEQ multiplex PCR, the repertoire was profiled, and TCRdb retains in-frame clones only, with some absent. The data hold 150,000 to 200,000 clones, with around three quarters observed a single time. Sample: PBMCs or T cells enriched from blood (not recorded which). These TCRs come from a woman aged 45-59 years with acute COVID-19. Each CDR3 is given with its conserved first and last residue. The D gene is left open where the match is weak. Clone size is given for some rows only: seen once, a few or many times, or a class if the clone is expanded.

TGTGCCACCAGTGACCCCGGTACCAATCAGCCCCAGCATTTT,CATSDPGTNQPQHF,-,TRBV24-1,-,TRBJ1-5
TGTGCCAGCAGCCAAGATCAAGGGACAGGAGGCTACACCTTC,CASSQDQGTGGYTF,TRBD1,TRBV3-1/TRBV3-2,-,TRBJ1-2
TGTGCCAGCAGTGAAGCGCGGGGGGCCGGGGATACGCAGTATTTT,CASSEARGAGDTQYF,TRBD2,TRBV6-1,-,TRBJ2-3
TGTGCCAGCAGGCTAGGGTTACAGGGGTCTCTAGGGAATTCACCCCTCCACTTT,CASRLGLQGSLGNSPLHF,TRBD1,TRBV27,-,TRBJ1-6
TGTGCCACCAGTGATCTGGGGGCGATTCGACCCAATGAAAAACTGTTTTTT,CATSDLGAIRPNEKLFF,-,TRBV24-1,once,TRBJ1-4
TGCGCCAGCAGGGACAGGGGCAATCAGCCCCAGCATTTT,CASRDRGNQPQHF,TRBD1,TRBV23-1,once,TRBJ1-5
TGTGCCAGCAGCAAGTATAGGAAACAAAACCCACTAGTTTACGGGGAGCTGTTTTTT,CASSKYRKQNPLVYGELFF,-,TRBV21-1,-,TRBJ2-2
TGTGCCTACGGGACACTCAATCAGCCCCAGCATTTT,CAYGTLNQPQHF,-,TRBV28,-,TRBJ1-5
TGTGCCAGCACCGCCGGGTGGCAGCGTAATACCGGGGAGCTGTTTTTT,CASTAGWQRNTGELFF,-,TRBV7-2,few,TRBJ2-2
TGTGCCAGTAGTGACAAACTAGCGGGGACCCCTCAAGAGACCCAGTACTTC,CASSDKLAGTPQETQYF,TRBD2,TRBV19,-,TRBJ2-5
TGTGCCAGCGTTACCAGGGGATTTTTCATGAACTATGGCTACACCTTC,CASVTRGFFMNYGYTF,-,TRBV28,-,TRBJ1-2
TGTGCCAGCTCACCACCTATGACTGGTAATTCACCCCTCCACTTT,CASSPPMTGNSPLHF,-,TRBV18,-,TRBJ1-6
TGTGCCAGCAGCCTCAGGGAAACTGAAGCTTTCTTT,CASSLRETEAFF,-,TRBV5-8,-,TRBJ1-1
TGTGCCAGCGAGAGGGGACAGGGGATAACACCCCTCCACTTT,CASERGQGITPLHF,TRBD1,TRBV6-5,-,TRBJ1-6
TGTGCCACCAGTGGGGACAGCCAAGAGACCCAGTACTTC,CATSGDSQETQYF,TRBD1,TRBV24-1,once,TRBJ2-5
TGTGCCAGCTCTATCGATATCCGGGATAATTCACCCCTCCACTTT,CASSIDIRDNSPLHF,-,TRBV18,once,TRBJ1-6
TGTGCCAGCAGCTTATCAAGGACAGTAACCGGGGAGCTGTTTTTT,CASSLSRTVTGELFF,-,TRBV7-3,-,TRBJ2-2
TGTGCCAGCAGCAAAGAAAGATCAGGGGGCCCCTCCTATGGCTACACCTTC,CASSKERSGGPSYGYTF,-,TRBV21-1,-,TRBJ1-2
TGTGCCAGCAGTCAAGTAACCCCGGGCACTGAAGCTTTCTTT,CASSQVTPGTEAFF,-,TRBV13,once,TRBJ1-1
TGTGCCAGTGGGTCGAGCGGGGGGACCGAAGAGACCCAGTACTTC,CASGSSGGTEETQYF,TRBD2,TRBV19,-,TRBJ2-5
TGTGCCAGCAGCTTATTTGGGGGGGTTAGCACAGATACGCAGTATTTT,CASSLFGGVSTDTQYF,TRBD2,TRBV5-6,-,TRBJ2-3
TGTGCCAGCAGTTACAACAGTAACACTGAAGCTTTCTTT,CASSYNSNTEAFF,-,TRBV6-5,few,TRBJ1-1
TGTGCCAGCAGTTACCCAAACGGGGGGCAGCCCCAGCATTTT,CASSYPNGGQPQHF,-,TRBV6-2/TRBV6-3,-,TRBJ1-5
TGTGCCAGCAGTGGACAAGCTGAGAATCAGCCCCAGCATTTT,CASSGQAENQPQHF,-,TRBV3-1/TRBV3-2,-,TRBJ1-5
TGCGCCAGCAGACCGGGACACCAGAACACTGAAGCTTTCTTT,CASRPGHQNTEAFF,-,TRBV23-1,few,TRBJ1-1
TGTGCCAGCAGTTACTCGAGGTCTTCACCCCTCCACTTT,CASSYSRSSPLHF,-,TRBV6-5,-,TRBJ1-6
TGTGCCAGCAGACGCCGAGAAGAGACCCAGTACTTC,CASRRREETQYF,-,TRBV6-5,-,TRBJ2-5
TGTGCCAGCAGCGCGAGGGGAGCGGGGGAGAACACCGGGGAGCTGTTTTTT,CASSARGAGENTGELFF,TRBD2,TRBV11-2,-,TRBJ2-2
TGTGCCAGCAGTGTTACAGGGGGCGCGGGGAATGAAAAACTGTTTTTT,CASSVTGGAGNEKLFF,TRBD1,TRBV2,-,TRBJ1-4
TGCGCCAGCAGCTTGGGTCCAGGGGCGGGCACTGAAGCTTTCTTT,CASSLGPGAGTEAFF,-,TRBV5-1,-,TRBJ1-1
TGTGCCAGCAGACCCGCCCTTGGACAGGGGGCGGCTAATGAAAAACTGTTTTTT,CASRPALGQGAANEKLFF,TRBD1,TRBV28,-,TRBJ1-4
TGTGCCAGCAGTCCACGAGGACTAGCGGGGCGATACAATGAGCAGTTCTTC,CASSPRGLAGRYNEQFF,TRBD2,TRBV28,-,TRBJ2-1
TGTGCCAGCAGTTTCTTACAGGGGTCTGGTGGCTACACCTTC,CASSFLQGSGGYTF,TRBD1,TRBV27,-,TRBJ1-2
TGTGCCAGCAGCTCGGGGGGGCCCTTAGATACGCAGTATTTT,CASSSGGPLDTQYF,TRBD2,TRBV7-3,-,TRBJ2-3
TGTGCCAGCACCTCAACGGGGTGGCCAGATACGCAGTATTTT,CASTSTGWPDTQYF,-,TRBV5-6,-,TRBJ2-3
TGTGCTAGCAGCTTAAGTTCCGGGGGTGGAGATACGCAGTATTTT,CASSLSSGGGDTQYF,-,TRBV7-7,-,TRBJ2-3
TGTGCCAGCAGCTTAGAAGGGGGAGGCAATCAGCCCCAGCATTTT,CASSLEGGGNQPQHF,-,TRBV11-2,-,TRBJ1-5
TGTGCCAGCAGCCTATCAGACAGGAAGAACTATGGCTACACCTTC,CASSLSDRKNYGYTF,-,TRBV6-2/TRBV6-3,few,TRBJ1-2
TGTGCCATCAGTGAAGGGCAGGGGCATCGATATGGCTACACCTTC,CAISEGQGHRYGYTF,-,TRBV10-3,-,TRBJ1-2
TGTGCCAGCAGCTTCCCGGGACAGGGGGCGCCGGGCAATTCACCCCTCCACTTT,CASSFPGQGAPGNSPLHF,TRBD1,TRBV7-9,-,TRBJ1-6
TGCGCCAGCAGTGAGCTCAGCGACGGCTACACCTTC,CASSELSDGYTF,-,TRBV10-2,-,TRBJ1-2
TGTGCCAGCAGCCCAAAACTAGCGGGTGAAATCGAGACCCAGTACTTC,CASSPKLAGEIETQYF,-,TRBV21-1,-,TRBJ2-5
TGTGCCAGCAGTTTATCGGGACAGCTCTATAATCAGCCCCAGCATTTT,CASSLSGQLYNQPQHF,TRBD1,TRBV27,-,TRBJ1-5